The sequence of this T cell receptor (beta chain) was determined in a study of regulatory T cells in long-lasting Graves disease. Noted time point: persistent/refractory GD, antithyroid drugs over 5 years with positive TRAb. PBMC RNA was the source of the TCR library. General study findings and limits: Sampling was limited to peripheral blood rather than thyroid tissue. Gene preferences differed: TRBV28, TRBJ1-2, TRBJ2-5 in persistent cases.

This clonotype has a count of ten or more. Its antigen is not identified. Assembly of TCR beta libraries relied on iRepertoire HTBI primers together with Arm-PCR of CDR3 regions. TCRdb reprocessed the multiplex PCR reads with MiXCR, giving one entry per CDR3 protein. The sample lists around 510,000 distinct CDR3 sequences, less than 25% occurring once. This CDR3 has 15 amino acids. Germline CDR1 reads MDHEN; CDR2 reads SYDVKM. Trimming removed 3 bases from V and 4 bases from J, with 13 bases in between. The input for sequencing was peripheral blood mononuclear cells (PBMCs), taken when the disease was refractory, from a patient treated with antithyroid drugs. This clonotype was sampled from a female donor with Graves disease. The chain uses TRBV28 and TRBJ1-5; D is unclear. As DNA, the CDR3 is TGTGCCAGCAGTTTCACGGGTCGGGCGAATCAGCCCCAGCATTTT. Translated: CASSFTGRANQPQHF. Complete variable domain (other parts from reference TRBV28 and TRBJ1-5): DVKVTQSSRYLVKRTGEKVFLECVQDMDHENMFWYRQDPGLGLRLIYFSYDVKMKEKGDIPEGYSVSREKKERFSLILESASTNQTSMYLCASSFTGRANQPQHFGDGTRLSIL.